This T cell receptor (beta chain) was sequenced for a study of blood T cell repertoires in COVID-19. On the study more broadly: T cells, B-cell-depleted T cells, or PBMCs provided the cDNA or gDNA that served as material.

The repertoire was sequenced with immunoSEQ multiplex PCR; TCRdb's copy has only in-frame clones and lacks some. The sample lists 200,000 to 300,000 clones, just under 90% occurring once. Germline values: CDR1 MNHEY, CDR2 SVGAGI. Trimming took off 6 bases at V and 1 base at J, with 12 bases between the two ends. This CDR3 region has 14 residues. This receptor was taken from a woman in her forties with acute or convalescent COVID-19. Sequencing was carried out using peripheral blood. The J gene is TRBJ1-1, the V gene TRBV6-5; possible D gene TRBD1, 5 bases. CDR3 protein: CASSPLRGNTEAFF. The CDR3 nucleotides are TGTGCCAGCAGCCCCTTAAGGGGGAACACTGAAGCTTTCTTT.